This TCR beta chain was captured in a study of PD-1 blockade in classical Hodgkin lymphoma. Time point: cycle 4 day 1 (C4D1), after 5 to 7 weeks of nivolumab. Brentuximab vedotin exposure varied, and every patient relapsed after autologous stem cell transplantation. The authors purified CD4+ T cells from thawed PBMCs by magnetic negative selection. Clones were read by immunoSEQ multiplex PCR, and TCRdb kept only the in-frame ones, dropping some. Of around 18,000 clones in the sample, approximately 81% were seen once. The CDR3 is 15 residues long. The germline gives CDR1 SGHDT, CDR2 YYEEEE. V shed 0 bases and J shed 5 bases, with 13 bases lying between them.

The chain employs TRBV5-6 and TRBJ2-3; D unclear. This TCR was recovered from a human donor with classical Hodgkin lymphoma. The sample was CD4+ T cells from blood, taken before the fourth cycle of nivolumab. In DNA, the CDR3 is TGTGCCAGCAGCTTGGGTGGCCCGGGTAGAGATACGCAGTATTTT. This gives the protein CASSLGGPGRDTQYF.